A selection of T cell receptor beta chains follows, all from one sample in a study of T cells in Graves' hyperthyroidism and ophthalmopathy. TCRdb fed the multiplex PCR reads into MiXCR, producing one record per CDR3 protein. The table has about 500,000 distinct CDR3 sequences, under 20% seen once. The sample taken for sequencing was blood. The receptors shown here come from a woman between 18 and 29 years old with Graves' ophthalmopathy. Both conserved end residues are part of each CDR3. The order of the fields is CDR3 protein, clone size, V gene. Clone size appears in some rows only: once, few, many, or a class for an expanded clone.

CASSFVGPRSQPQHF | few | TRBV27
CASSVRSSGGEQYF | few | TRBV9
CASTPLLAGDNEQFF | NA | TRBV19
CASSDFVFRGTEAFF | many | TRBV19
CAISEVTGRTGELFF | few | TRBV10-3
CSARGTARLAGTYNEQFF | NA | TRBV20-1
CASTAGPAGEQETQYF | many | TRBV28
CASSKNTGTEAFF | many | TRBV2
CSAGRNYNEQFF | many | TRBV20-1
CSATDYNSPLHF | many | TRBV20-1
CASSFLRGTGELFF | few | TRBV28
CASKGAGGGREKLFF | many | TRBV27
CASSSGLAGDQETQYF | NA | TRBV7-2
CASSLQRPSSGNTIYF | NA | TRBV18
CASSPLGDTNTDTQYF | many | TRBV5-1
CAWTPGTGPEAFF | NA | TRBV30
CASSFRLAGGANTQYF | NA | TRBV11-1
CASSVDRGNQPQHF | many | TRBV9
CASMRSGGEQFF | many | TRBV27
CASSPFPRQGSYNEQFF | many | TRBV18
CASSLEYRETGELFF | NA | TRBV12-3/TRBV12-4
CAWTIKGLGSNQPQHF | NA | TRBV30
CATGVFPYEQYF | NA | TRBV6-1
CASSQGQGFRKFF | NA | TRBV3-1
CSAWTGRETQYF | few | TRBV20-1
CATSRGWDRYYNEQFF | few | TRBV24-1
CASSPGTVDATNEKLFF | NA | TRBV5-6
CASAFLSVHEQFF | many | TRBV12-3/TRBV12-4
CASRAGTGGLASSYEQYF | many | TRBV6-7
CASTQTLGEKLFF | many | TRBV2
CASSLRSTGGYEQYF | NA | TRBV11-2
CASRTTSGTYNEQFF | few | TRBV7-3